The clone carrying this T cell receptor beta chain has a count of ten or more. Antigen: not known. Researchers generated TCR beta cDNA from 500 ng of total RNA, relying on a constant-region primer. Library construction for TCR beta comprised three nested multiplex PCR rounds performed with slightly modified ARM-PCR. A C-beta reverse primer was combined with TRBV1-TRBV30 forward primers in the first two PCR rounds, and each round had ten to eleven cycles. Each CDR3 protein is one row after TCRdb ran MiXCR on the multiplex PCR reads. The table has approximately 92,000 distinct CDR3 sequences, approximately 71% seen once. Per the germline V gene, CDR1 is SGHVS and CDR2 is FQNEAQ. The V end lost 5 bases, the J end lost 1 base, and 15 bases lay between the germline ends. The CDR3 extends over 16 amino acids. This entry belongs to a study of tumor-infiltrating lymphocytes in primary liver carcinoma. In the study overall: Productive TCRbeta read yields ran from roughly 3.8 to 7.5 million per sample and were similar between tissues. Points from the study as a whole: The proportion of top clones found throughout all five tumor regions was only about 7.5-24%.

Total RNA and DNA came together from around 20-30 mg of bulk tissue without cell sorting. What was sequenced was liver tumor tissue from sampling region 5. The subset here: tumor region T5, tumor centre. This receptor was taken from a woman aged 60-75 years with primary liver carcinoma and hepatitis B virus infection. The gene calls are TRBV7-8 and TRBJ1-5, with D unresolved. CDR3 in DNA: TGTGCCAGCAGCCCTAGGACCGGAGGGAGCAATCAGCCCCAGCATTTT. It translates to CASSPRTGGSNQPQHF.